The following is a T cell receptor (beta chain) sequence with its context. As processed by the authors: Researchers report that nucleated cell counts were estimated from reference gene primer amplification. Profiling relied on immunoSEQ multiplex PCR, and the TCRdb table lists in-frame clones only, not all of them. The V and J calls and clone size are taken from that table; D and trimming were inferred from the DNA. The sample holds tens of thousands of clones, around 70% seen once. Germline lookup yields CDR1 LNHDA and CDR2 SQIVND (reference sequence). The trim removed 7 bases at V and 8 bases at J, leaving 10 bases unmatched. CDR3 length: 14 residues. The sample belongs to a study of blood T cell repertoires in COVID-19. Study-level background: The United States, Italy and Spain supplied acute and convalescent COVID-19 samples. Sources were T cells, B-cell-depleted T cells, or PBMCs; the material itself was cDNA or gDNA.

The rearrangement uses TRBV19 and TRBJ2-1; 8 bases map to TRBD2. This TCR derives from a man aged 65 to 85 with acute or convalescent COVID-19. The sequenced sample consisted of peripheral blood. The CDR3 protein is CASKKRERRDEQFF. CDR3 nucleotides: TGTGCCAGTAAAAAGCGGGAGAGAAGGGATGAGCAGTTCTTC.